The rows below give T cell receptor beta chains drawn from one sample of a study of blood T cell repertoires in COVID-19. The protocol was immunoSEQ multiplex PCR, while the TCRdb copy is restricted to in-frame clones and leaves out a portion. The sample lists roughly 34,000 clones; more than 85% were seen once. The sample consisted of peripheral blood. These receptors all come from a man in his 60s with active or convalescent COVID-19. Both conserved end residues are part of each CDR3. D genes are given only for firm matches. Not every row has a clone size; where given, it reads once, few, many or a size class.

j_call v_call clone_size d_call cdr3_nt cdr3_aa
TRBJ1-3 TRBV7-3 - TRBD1 TGTGCCAGCAGCATCCAACAGGGGGCGGCAGGAAACACCATATATTTT CASSIQQGAAGNTIYF
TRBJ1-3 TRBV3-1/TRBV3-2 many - TGTGCCAGCAGCCAAAGGGAGTCTGGAAACACCATATATTTT CASSQRESGNTIYF
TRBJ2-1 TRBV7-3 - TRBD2 TGTGCCAGCAGTCGGACTAGCGGGAGTGCGTATGAGCAGTTCTTC CASSRTSGSAYEQFF
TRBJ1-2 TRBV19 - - TGTGCCAGTTCCCCTTCGGGAGTCGACTATGGCTACACCTTC CASSPSGVDYGYTF
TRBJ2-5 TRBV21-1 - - TGTGCCAGCAGCAAAGTGTCAGGGGCTCACTCGAAAGAGACCCAGTACTTC CASSKVSGAHSKETQYF
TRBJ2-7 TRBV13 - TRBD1 TGTGCCAGCAGCTTATGGGGGACAGGGGCCTACGAGCAGTACTTC CASSLWGTGAYEQYF
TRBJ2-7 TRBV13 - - TGTGCCAGCAGCTTAGGGGGCGGGGGCCCCTACTACGAGCAGTACTTC CASSLGGGGPYYEQYF
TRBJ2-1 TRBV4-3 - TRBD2 TGCGCCAGCAGTCTACTAGCGGGAAGGTACAATGAGCAGTTCTTC CASSLLAGRYNEQFF
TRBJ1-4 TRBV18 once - TGTGCCAGCTCACCAGGGGGGGCTCGGAATGAAAAACTGTTTTTT CASSPGGARNEKLFF
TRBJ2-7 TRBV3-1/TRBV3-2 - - TGTGCCAGCAGCCAAGAAGGGAGGGGGAGGCAGTACTTC CASSQEGRGRQYF
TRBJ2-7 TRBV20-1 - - TGCAGTGCTAGTAGCTCCAGACATCTGACCTACGAGCAGTACTTC CSASSSRHLTYEQYF
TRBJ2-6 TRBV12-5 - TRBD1 TGTGCTAGTGGTTTCAGGGGGATCCAACCTTTTCACTCTGGGGCCAACGTCCTGACTTTC CASGFRGIQPFHSGANVLTF
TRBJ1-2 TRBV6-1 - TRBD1 TGTGCCAGCAGTGAGACAGGGCGAGGCTACACCTTC CASSETGRGYTF
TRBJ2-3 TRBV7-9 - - TGTGCCAGCAGCTCTACAGGGAGCACAGATACGCAGTATTTT CASSSTGSTDTQYF
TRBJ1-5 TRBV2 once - TGTGCCAGCAGTGTGATAAGGGGAGGGTCCCAGCATTTT CASSVIRGGSQHF
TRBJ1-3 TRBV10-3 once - TGTGCCACCTCACGGGGTGATGGAAACACCATATATTTT CATSRGDGNTIYF
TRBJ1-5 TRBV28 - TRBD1 TGTGCCAGCAGTTTACAGGGGGCAGGAAATCAGCCCCAGCATTTT CASSLQGAGNQPQHF
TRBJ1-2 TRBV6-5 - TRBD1 TGTGCCAGCGGTTTACAGGGGACCACATCTGGCTACACCTTC CASGLQGTTSGYTF
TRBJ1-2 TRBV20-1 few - TGCAGTCCCTTGTGGCAGGATGGCTACACCTTC CSPLWQDGYTF
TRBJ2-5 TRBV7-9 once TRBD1 TGTGCCAACAGCTTATCCGGGACAGGGGGCCTAAAGACCCAGTACTTC CANSLSGTGGLKTQYF
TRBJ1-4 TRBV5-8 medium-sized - TGTGCCAGCAGCTTCCAGGAGGCTAATGAAAAACTGTTTTTT CASSFQEANEKLFF
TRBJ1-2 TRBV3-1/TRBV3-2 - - TGTGCCAGCAGCCCGCGAAAGGCGGGCGGCTACACCTTC CASSPRKAGGYTF
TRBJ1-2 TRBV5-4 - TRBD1 TGTGCCAGCAGGGGACAGCACGACCGAATATATGGCTACACCTTC CASRGQHDRIYGYTF